The 12 T cell receptor beta chains in this list originate from one sample, sequenced in a study of T cell clonotyping in hematopoietic cell transplantation. Produced via immunoSEQ multiplex PCR; TCRdb's table is partial and in-frame only. The table lists 15,000 or so clones, 70% to 90% of them singletons. Sequencing was done on a sample of peripheral blood mononuclear cells. The receptor set was obtained from a middle-aged woman in good health. Some clones in this sample may be carry-over from other donors' samples.

The chain combines TRBV25-1 with TRBJ1-1; D possibly corresponds to TRBD1 (6 bases). The CDR3 is made up of 14 amino acids. Germline lookup yields CDR1 MGHDK and CDR2 SYGVNS. V lost 1 base, J lost 3 bases, and 9 bases lay in between. The CDR3 sequence is CASSEWGADTEAFF. The CDR3 nucleotides read TGTGCCAGCAGTGAATGGGGGGCAGACACTGAAGCTTTCTTT.

The chain is built from TRBV5-4 and TRBJ2-3; 14 bases line up with TRBD2. The V and J ends lost 4 bases and 6 bases, in that order; junction bases with no gene match: 7. CDR1 and CDR2 (germline): SGHNT, YYREEE (reference sequence). This CDR3 has 16 residues. The CDR3 reads CASSPGTSGSTDTQYF. The CDR3 DNA reads TGTGCCAGCAGCCCCGGGACTAGCGGGAGTACGGATACGCAGTATTTT.

The genes are TRBV7-9 and TRBJ1-5; D remains unclear. This CDR3 has 15 amino acids. In germline, CDR1 is SEHNR, CDR2 FQNEAQ (reference sequence). V was pared by 1 base and J by 0 bases, with 7 bases between. The CDR3 DNA follows: TGTGCCAGCAGCTTAGGGGGTTATAGCAATCAGCCCCAGCATTTT. It specifies CASSLGGYSNQPQHF.

The rearrangement uses TRBV28 and TRBJ1-2; no clear D. Trimming pared 7 bases from V and 8 bases from J, leaving 17 bases between. Germline values: CDR1 MDHEN, CDR2 SYDVKM. The CDR3 is 13 residues long. The CDR3 loop is CASTEFSVPGYTF. CDR3 in DNA: TGTGCCAGCACCGAGTTTTCGGTGCCAGGCTACACCTTC.

The rearrangement links TRBV4-2 to TRBJ1-5; D may be TRBD1 (6 bases). The germline V gene encodes CDR1 LGHNA and CDR2 YNFKEQ. The germline V and J ends were trimmed by 3 bases and 1 base, with 10 bases remaining between them. The CDR3 consists of 15 residues. DNA for the CDR3: TGTGCCAGCAGCCAGGCCGGACAGAGCAATCAGCCCCAGCATTTT. It yields the protein CASSQAGQSNQPQHF.

This chain uses TRBV29-1 with TRBJ1-3; 7 nucleotides line up with TRBD1. Germline CDR1 reads SQVTM; CDR2 reads ANQGSEA. The CDR3 covers 17 residues. Trimming took 0 bases from V and 0 from J; bases not matched to a gene: 8. CDR3 bases: TGCAGCGTTGAAGATTCCTCGAGACAGGGCTCTGGAAACACCATATATTTT. Its translation: CSVEDSSRQGSGNTIYF.

The V gene is TRBV5-1, the J gene TRBJ2-7; tentative D call: TRBD2 (6 bases). CDR3 length: 13 residues. Germline CDR1 and CDR2: SGHRS and YFSETQ. V dropped 1 base and J dropped 5 bases, with 10 bases sitting between them. The CDR3 DNA sequence: TGCGCCAGCAGCTTGACGGGAGTTAACGAGCAGTACTTC. This translates into CASSLTGVNEQYF.

This chain connects TRBV2 to TRBJ1-3, with TRBD1 matching over 7 bases. With 5 bases clipped from V and 4 bases from J, the junction kept 8 bases outside the gene matches. The CDR3 spans 15 residues. Germline CDR1 reads SNHLY; CDR2 reads FYNNEI. CDR3 region: CASSTDRVQGNTIYF. Here the CDR3 DNA reads TGTGCCAGCAGTACCGACAGGGTACAAGGAAACACCATATATTTT. Combining the CDR3 with reference TRBV2 and TRBJ1-3 gives the whole variable domain EPEVTQTPSHQVTQMGQEVILRCVPISNHLYFYWYRQILGQKVEFLVSFYNNEISEKSEIFDDQFSVERPDGSNFTLKIRSTKLEDSAMYFCASSTDRVQGNTIYFGEGSWLTVV.

The V and J genes are TRBV4-2 and TRBJ2-1; 7 nucleotides match TRBD2. The CDR3 has 14 residues. V was clipped by 0 bases and J by 8 bases; unmatched bases: 4. Germline V gives CDR1 LGHNA, CDR2 YNFKEQ. The CDR3 DNA reads TGTGCCAGCAGCCAAGAGTTAGCGGGCCATGAGCAGTTCTTC. Translating gives CASSQELAGHEQFF.

The V gene is TRBV6-5, the J gene TRBJ2-7; 10 bases align to TRBD1. The V segment lost 6 bases and the J segment 7 bases; nucleotides outside the gene matches: 9. The CDR3 consists of 14 residues. Germline assignment: CDR1 MNHEY and CDR2 SVGAGI. CDR3 in amino acids: CASSRDRGNREQYF. The DNA for the CDR3 is TGTGCCAGCAGCAGGGACAGGGGCAATAGGGAGCAGTACTTC.

This clone was counted only a few times. The rearrangement links TRBV11-2 to TRBJ2-7; possible D gene TRBD1, 6 bases. The CDR3 contains 13 residues. V gave up 4 bases and J gave up 7 bases, with 14 bases separating them. CDR1 is SGHAT and CDR2 is FQNNGV in the germline V gene. The CDR3 loop reads CASSYSRGGEQYF. Written as DNA, the CDR3 is TGTGCCAGCAGCTACTCCAGGGGCGGTGAGCAGTACTTC.

The rearrangement links TRBV2 to TRBJ1-6; 8 positions match TRBD1. With V trimmed by 6 bases and J by 8 bases, 3 bases remained unmatched. The CDR3 contains 13 residues. Germline V CDR1 and CDR2: SNHLY, FYNNEI. The CDR3 region is CASRQGADSPLHF. The CDR3 region has the DNA TGTGCCAGCAGGCAGGGGGCTGATTCACCCCTCCACTTT.